A selection of T cell receptor beta chains follows, all from one sample in a study of shared clonotypes between healthy human individuals. The assay was immunoSEQ multiplex PCR, and TCRdb's table has in-frame clones only and misses some. The sample consists of fewer than 1.8 million clones, around 98.5% of them appearing once. The sample consisted of naive CD4+ T cells sorted from blood. The receptors come from a man aged 25-40 years in good health. CDR3s include the opening cysteine and the closing phenylalanine or tryptophan.

j_call cdr3_length v_call cdr3_aa
TRBJ2-1 16 TRBV2 CASSLGLAGDRNEQFF
TRBJ2-3 16 TRBV7-9 CASSSRLAGVPDTQYF
TRBJ1-1 13 TRBV12-5 CASVFTGGTEAFF
TRBJ2-6 15 TRBV5-4 CASSLTANGANVLTF
TRBJ1-1 13 TRBV29-1 CSAFKQEGTEAFF
TRBJ2-5 14 TRBV6-6 CASSWDLFQETQYF
TRBJ1-2 16 TRBV4-3 CASSHGTGWELYGYTF
TRBJ1-5 16 TRBV6-6 CASSYSRAGLNQPQHF
TRBJ2-3 12 TRBV5-1 CASSIMSDTQYF
TRBJ2-3 17 TRBV5-1 CASSVDSSGIGSDTQYF
TRBJ2-7 13 TRBV5-1 CASSLRGTGDSLF
TRBJ2-1 14 TRBV5-1 CASSSGRGYNEQFF
TRBJ2-2 15 TRBV18 CASSPQGSNTGELFF
TRBJ2-7 16 TRBV30 CAWRKVGDYPPYEQYF
TRBJ2-3 14 TRBV19 CASSVGTLRDTQYF
TRBJ2-3 14 TRBV5-1 CASSLIGGTDTQYF
TRBJ2-1 15 TRBV7-3 CASSRLAGGHNEQFF